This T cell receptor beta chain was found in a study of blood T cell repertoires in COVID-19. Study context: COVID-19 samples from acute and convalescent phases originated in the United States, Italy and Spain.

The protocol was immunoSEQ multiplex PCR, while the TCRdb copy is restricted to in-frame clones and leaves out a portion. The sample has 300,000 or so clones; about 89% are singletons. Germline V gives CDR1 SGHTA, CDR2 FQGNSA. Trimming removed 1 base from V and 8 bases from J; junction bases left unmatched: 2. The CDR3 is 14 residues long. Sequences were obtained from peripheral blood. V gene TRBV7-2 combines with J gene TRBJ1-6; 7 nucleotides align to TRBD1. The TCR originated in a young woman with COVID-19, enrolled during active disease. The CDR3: CASSLEQGHSPLHF. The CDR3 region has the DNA TGTGCCAGCAGCTTAGAACAGGGGCATTCACCCCTCCACTTT.